Sequencing of this T cell receptor beta chain was carried out in a study of blood T cell repertoires in COVID-19. Germline lookup yields CDR1 WNHNN and CDR2 SYGVQD (reference sequence). The CDR3 has 14 residues. V was shortened by 5 bases and J by 9 bases, with 16 bases between the two germline ends. Authors' methods: Amplifying reference gene primers gave estimates of nucleated cell counts. Using immunoSEQ multiplex PCR, the repertoire was profiled, and TCRdb retains in-frame clones only, with some absent. V, J and clone size derive from that table, while D and trimming were established from the DNA sequence. The repertoire holds over 70,000 clones, with more than 80% as singletons.

What was sequenced was peripheral blood. The receptor comes from a woman in her seventies with acute or convalescent COVID-19. The chain is built from TRBV10-1 and TRBJ2-2; D possibly corresponds to TRBD2 (6 bases). The CDR3 spells CASSSARGARELFF. In DNA form, the CDR3 reads TGCGCCAGCAGTTCCGCGCGGGGTGCCCGGGAGCTGTTTTTT.